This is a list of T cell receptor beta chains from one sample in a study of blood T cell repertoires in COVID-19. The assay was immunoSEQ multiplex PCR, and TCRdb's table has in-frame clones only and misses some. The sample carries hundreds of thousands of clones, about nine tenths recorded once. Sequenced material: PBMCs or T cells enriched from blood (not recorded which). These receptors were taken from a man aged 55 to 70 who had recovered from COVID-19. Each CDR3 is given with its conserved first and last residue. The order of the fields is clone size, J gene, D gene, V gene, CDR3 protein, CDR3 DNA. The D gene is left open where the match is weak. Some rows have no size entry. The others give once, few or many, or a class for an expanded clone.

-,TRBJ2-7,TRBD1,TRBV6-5,CASSRDRGQYEQYF,TGTGCCAGCAGTAGGGACAGGGGGCAATACGAGCAGTACTTC
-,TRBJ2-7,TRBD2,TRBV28,CASSLTLAGEQYF,TGTGCCAGCAGTTTAACACTAGCGGGCGAGCAGTACTTC
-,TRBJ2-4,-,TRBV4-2,CASSQDSGVAKNIQYF,TGTGCCAGCAGCCAAGATTCGGGGGTTGCCAAAAACATTCAGTACTTC
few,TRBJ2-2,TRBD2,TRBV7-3,CASSLTSGGTGELFF,TGTGCCAGCAGCTTAACGAGCGGGGGAACCGGGGAGCTGTTTTTT
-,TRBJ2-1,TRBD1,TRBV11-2,CASSHGTGFYNEQFF,TGTGCCAGCAGCCACGGGACAGGTTTCTACAATGAGCAGTTCTTC
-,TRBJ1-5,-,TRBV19,CASSIELTASNQPQHF,TGTGCCAGTAGTATAGAACTTACAGCAAGCAATCAGCCCCAGCATTTT
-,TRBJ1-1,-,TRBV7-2,CASSSLGGSTEAFF,TGTGCCAGCAGCAGTTTGGGGGGGTCCACTGAAGCTTTCTTT
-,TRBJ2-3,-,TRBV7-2,CASSFSFIDTQYF,TGTGCCAGCAGCTTTTCTTTTATCGATACGCAGTATTTT
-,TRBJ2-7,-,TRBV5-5,CASSLGPSDEQYF,TGTGCCAGCAGCTTGGGGCCATCAGACGAGCAGTACTTC
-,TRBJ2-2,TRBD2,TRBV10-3,CAISPGLAGGETGELFF,TGTGCCATCAGCCCCGGACTAGCGGGGGGGGAGACCGGGGAGCTGTTTTTT
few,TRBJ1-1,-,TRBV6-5,CASRVKGGGNTEAFF,TGTGCCAGCAGAGTTAAAGGGGGTGGGAACACTGAAGCTTTCTTT
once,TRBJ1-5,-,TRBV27,CASRPLIGDSNQPQHF,TGTGCCAGCAGACCCCTTATAGGGGATAGCAATCAGCCCCAGCATTTT
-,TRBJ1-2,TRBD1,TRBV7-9,CASSPTDRSYGYTF,TGTGCCAGCAGCCCCACGGACAGGTCCTATGGCTACACCTTC
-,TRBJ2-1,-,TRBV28,CASSSGFYEQFF,TGTGCCAGCAGTTCCGGGTTCTATGAGCAGTTCTTC
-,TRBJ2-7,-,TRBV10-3,CAISDSLGGYEQYF,TGTGCCATCAGTGATTCCCTCGGGGGCTACGAGCAGTACTTC
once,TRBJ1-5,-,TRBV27,CASSLSRVNQPQHF,TGTGCCAGCAGTTTAAGCCGGGTAAATCAGCCCCAGCATTTT
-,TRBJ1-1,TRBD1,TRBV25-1,CASSAFDRDYTEAFF,TGTGCCAGCAGTGCCTTTGACAGGGATTACACTGAAGCTTTCTTT
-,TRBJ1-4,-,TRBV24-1,CATSDSRKPNEKLFF,TGTGCCACCAGTGATTCACGTAAGCCTAATGAAAAACTGTTTTTT
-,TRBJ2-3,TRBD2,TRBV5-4,CASSRTSGALDTQYF,TGTGCCAGCAGCCGGACTAGCGGGGCGCTAGATACGCAGTATTTT
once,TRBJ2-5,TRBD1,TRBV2,CASSVPPSWDRGGETQYF,TGTGCCAGCAGTGTGCCCCCGTCTTGGGACAGGGGGGGGGAGACCCAGTACTTC
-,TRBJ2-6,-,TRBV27,CASSLLGGGSGANVLTF,TGTGCCAGCAGTTTATTAGGGGGGGGCTCTGGGGCCAACGTCCTGACTTTC
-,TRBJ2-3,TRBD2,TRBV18,CASSPKGLAGGNTQYF,TGTGCCAGCTCACCGAAAGGACTAGCGGGGGGAAATACGCAGTATTTT
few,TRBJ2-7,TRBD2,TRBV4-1,CASSQTSGSIHEQYF,TGCGCCAGCAGCCAGACTAGCGGGAGCATCCACGAGCAGTACTTC
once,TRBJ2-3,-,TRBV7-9,CASINWGDGVDTQYF,TGTGCCAGCATCAATTGGGGGGATGGAGTAGATACGCAGTATTTT
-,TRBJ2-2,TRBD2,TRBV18,CASSPRLAGAMNTGELFF,TGTGCCAGCTCACCACGCCTAGCGGGAGCGATGAACACCGGGGAGCTGTTTTTT
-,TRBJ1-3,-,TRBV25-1,CASSDRVSGTIYF,TGTGCCAGCAGTGACAGGGTCAGTGGAACCATATATTTT
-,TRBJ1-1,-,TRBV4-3,CASSHGQGLNTEAFF,TGCGCCAGCAGCCACGGCCAGGGGTTGAACACTGAAGCTTTCTTT
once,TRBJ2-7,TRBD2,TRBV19,CASSPTPGTSSYEQYF,TGTGCCAGTAGTCCCACCCCCGGGACTAGCAGCTACGAGCAGTACTTC
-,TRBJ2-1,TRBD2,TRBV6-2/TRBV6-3,CASSTGLAVSYNEQFF,TGTGCCAGCAGTACGGGACTAGCGGTCTCCTACAATGAGCAGTTCTTC
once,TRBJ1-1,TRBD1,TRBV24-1,CATSHRDRVTEAFF,TGTGCCACCAGTCACCGGGACAGGGTTACTGAAGCTTTCTTT
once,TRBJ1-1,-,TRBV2,CASSEASMIREAFF,TGTGCCAGCAGTGAAGCGAGTATGATAAGAGAAGCTTTCTTT
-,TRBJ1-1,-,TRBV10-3,CAISEGARDAFF,TGTGCCATCAGTGAGGGGGCTAGGGATGCTTTCTTT
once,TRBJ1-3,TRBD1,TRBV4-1,CASSQGTGTGGNTIYF,TGCGCCAGCAGCCAAGGGACAGGAACGGGGGGAAACACCATATATTTT
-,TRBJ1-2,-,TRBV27,CASSSRTRTVTNYGYTF,TGTGCCAGCAGTTCCCGAACTCGGACAGTCACTAACTATGGCTACACCTTC
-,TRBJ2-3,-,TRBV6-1,CASSDNLDTQYF,TGTGCCAGCAGTGACAACTTAGATACGCAGTATTTT
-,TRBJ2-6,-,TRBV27,CASSDRLSGANVLTF,TGTGCCAGCAGTGACAGGCTCTCTGGGGCCAACGTCCTGACTTTC
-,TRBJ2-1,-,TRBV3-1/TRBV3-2,CASSLRGSYNEQFF,TGTGCCAGCAGCCTCAGGGGTTCCTACAATGAGCAGTTCTTC
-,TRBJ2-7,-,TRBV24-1,CATAGHSYEQYF,TGTGCCACCGCTGGACACTCCTACGAGCAGTACTTC
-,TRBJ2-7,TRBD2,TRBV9,CASSVEVAGELYEQYF,TGTGCCAGCAGCGTAGAGGTAGCGGGGGAGCTCTACGAGCAGTACTTC
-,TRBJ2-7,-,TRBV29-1,CSVTGTSYSYEQYF,TGCAGCGTGACCGGGACATCCTACTCCTACGAGCAGTACTTC
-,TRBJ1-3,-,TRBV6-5,CASSITGSFGNTIYF,TGTGCCAGCAGTATTACAGGGTCTTTTGGAAACACCATATATTTT